One sample yielded the 27 T cell receptor beta chains listed below, sequenced in a study of shared clonotypes between healthy human individuals. Repertoires were generated with immunoSEQ multiplex PCR, while TCRdb's copy carries only in-frame clones and drops some. The table includes millions of clones, approximately 93% detected once. The sequencing sample was made of naive CD4+ T cells from PBMCs. Subset reported: CD45RA+ positively selected. These receptors were obtained from a man aged 18 to 29 in good health. Some clones in this sample may be carry-over from other donors' samples.

The chain employs TRBV18 and TRBJ2-5, with D tentatively TRBD1 (6 bases). The V end was cut by 4 bases, the J end by 0 bases, with 15 bases between. This CDR3 spans 16 amino acids. The germline CDR1 and CDR2 sequences are KGHSH and LQKENI. The CDR3 protein is CASSLTGTQYQETQYF. The CDR3 DNA is TGTGCCAGCTCACTAACCGGGACACAGTACCAAGAGACCCAGTACTTC.

This chain joins TRBV2 and TRBJ2-7; weak D call: TRBD2 (5 bases). CDR3 size: 14 residues. Germline-derived CDR1 and CDR2 are SNHLY and FYNNEI. The V end was cut by 5 bases, the J end by 0 bases, with 11 bases between. CDR3 sequence: CASSFNGNSYEQYF. CDR3 bases: TGTGCCAGCAGTTTCAACGGGAACTCCTACGAGCAGTACTTC.

This chain connects TRBV10-3 to TRBJ2-3, with TRBD2 matching over 8 bases. Trimming cost V 5 bases and J 1 base; bases outside gene matches: 5. Germline V gene sequence: CDR1 ENHRY, CDR2 SYGVKD. This CDR3 comprises 15 residues. The CDR3 sequence is CAISSPGGGTDTQYF. The CDR3 DNA reads as TGTGCCATCAGTTCCCCGGGAGGGGGCACAGATACGCAGTATTTT.

The rearrangement uses TRBV9 and TRBJ2-2, with D possibly being TRBD1 (5 bases). Germline loops: CDR1 SGDLS, CDR2 YYNGEE. Trimming shortened V by 4 bases and J by 4 bases, and 14 bases separated the two germline ends. This CDR3 region has 15 residues. CDR3 bases: TGTGCCAGCAGCCCCCAGGGCCGCGGCACCGGGGAGCTGTTTTTT. Amino acid sequence: CASSPQGRGTGELFF.

The V gene is TRBV5-5, the J gene TRBJ2-5; D ambiguous. The germline V and J ends were trimmed by 0 bases and 5 bases, with 11 bases remaining between them. CDR1 and CDR2 (germline): SGHKS, YYEKEE (reference sequence). The CDR3 has 14 amino acids. CDR3 region: CASSLDLTRETQYF. The CDR3 nucleotides read TGTGCCAGCAGCTTGGACCTGACCAGGGAGACCCAGTACTTC.

The CDR3, as DNA: TGTGCCAGTAGTTCCACCTATGGGCGGGACAGCAATCAGCCCCAGCATTTT. Translated: CASSSTYGRDSNQPQHF. The chain joins TRBV19 to TRBJ1-5; tentatively, D is TRBD1 (5 bases). V was pared by 5 bases and J by 1 base, with 18 bases between. The CDR3 extends over 17 amino acids. CDR1 and CDR2 from the germline V gene are LNHDA and SQIVND (reference sequence).

Points on this clone: This sample also contains other DNA sequences that code for the same CDR3. The J gene is TRBJ2-5, the V gene TRBV30, with 7 bases lining up with TRBD1. The CDR3 is made up of 12 amino acids. Germline CDR1 GTSNPN, CDR2 SVGIG (reference sequence). With 4 bases clipped from V and 1 base from J, the junction kept 0 bases outside the gene matches. CDR3 in amino acids: CAWNRGQETQYF. The CDR3 DNA is TGTGCCTGGAACAGGGGCCAAGAGACCCAGTACTTC.

The chain uses TRBV30 and TRBJ1-1, with 11 bases identical to TRBD1. The J segment lost 8 bases and the V segment lost 5 bases, leaving 4 bases of the junction unmatched. The CDR3 is 12 amino acids. The germline gives CDR1 GTSNPN, CDR2 SVGIG (reference sequence). Here the CDR3 DNA reads TGTGCCTGGGGACAGGGGGCCCCCGAAGCTTTCTTT. Its translation: CAWGQGAPEAFF.

This clone was counted between two and nine times. The rearrangement uses TRBV6-5 and TRBJ1-1; D is ambiguous. The V gene's germline CDR1 is MNHEY and CDR2 SVGAGI. Between the trimmed V and J ends, which lost 6 bases and 1 base, there was a span of 9 bases. The CDR3 consists of 13 residues. CDR3 nucleotides: TGTGCCAGCAGAACCCGGAAGAACACTGAAGCTTTCTTT. This gives the protein CASRTRKNTEAFF.

This sequence joins TRBV2 and TRBJ1-2; no reliable D call. Germline assignment: CDR1 SNHLY and CDR2 FYNNEI. The V gene lost 2 bases and the J gene lost 6 bases, with 16 bases spanning the gap. CDR3 length: 15 residues. The CDR3: CASSERPSTYHGYTF. The CDR3 DNA reads as TGTGCCAGCAGTGAAAGGCCTTCCACCTACCATGGCTACACCTTC.

V is TRBV11-2 and J is TRBJ2-1; 7 positions match TRBD1. Germline loops: CDR1 SGHAT, CDR2 FQNNGV. The CDR3 totals 16 residues. V gave up 4 bases and J gave up 0 bases; unmatched junction bases: 6. CDR3: CASSSYRTGSYNEQFF. In DNA form, the CDR3 reads TGTGCCAGCAGCTCCTACCGGACAGGCTCCTACAATGAGCAGTTCTTC.

This chain uses TRBV7-9 with TRBJ2-4, with 7 bases lining up with TRBD2. CDR3 length equals 17 residues. The germline V gene encodes CDR1 SEHNR and CDR2 FQNEAQ (reference sequence). V shed 2 bases and J 1 base; nucleotides not matched to a gene: 8. The DNA for the CDR3 is TGTGCCAGCAGCTTACCCCTCGGGGGGATTGCCAAAAACATTCAGTACTTC. Translated, it gives CASSLPLGGIAKNIQYF.

This chain joins TRBV19 and TRBJ1-5; D remains unclear. The CDR3 spans 14 residues. CDR1 LNHDA and CDR2 SQIVND come from the germline V gene (reference sequence). Trimming took 5 bases from V and 5 from J, leaving 13 bases between them. CDR3 nucleotides: TGTGCCAGTAGTGCCTCAAAAGGAGATCAGCCCCAGCATTTT. It translates to CASSASKGDQPQHF.

This rearrangement joins TRBV7-9 to TRBJ1-1; no firm D call. The length of the CDR3 is 14 residues. V lost 2 bases and J 1 base, leaving 8 bases between the germline ends. Germline values: CDR1 SEHNR, CDR2 FQNEAQ (reference sequence). CDR3 sequence (DNA): TGTGCCAGCAGCTTACCGCCTTCGAACACTGAAGCTTTCTTT. The encoded protein is CASSLPPSNTEAFF.

The V call is TRBV28, the J call TRBJ2-1; 9 positions match TRBD2. With V trimmed by 4 bases and J by 5 bases, 9 bases remained unmatched. This CDR3 has 16 amino acids. Germline V gene data show CDR1 as MDHEN and CDR2 as SYDVKM. The CDR3 loop reads CASSSPAGGINNEQFF. As DNA, the CDR3 is TGTGCCAGCAGTTCCCCGGCGGGAGGGATCAACAATGAGCAGTTCTTC.

This chain uses TRBV5-4 with TRBJ2-7; 10 bases map to TRBD1. This CDR3 region has 15 residues. Trimming removed 4 bases from V and 7 bases from J; junction bases left unmatched: 11. The germline V gene has CDR1 SGHNT and CDR2 YYREEE (reference sequence). The DNA for the CDR3 is TGTGCCAGCAGCCGCCCGGGACAGGGGATATTGGAGCAGTACTTC. The encoded protein is CASSRPGQGILEQYF.

This clone was seen more than once but under ten times. This same CDR3 is encoded by further DNA sequences in the sample. This chain connects TRBV7-8 to TRBJ2-5; the match to TRBD1 covers 9 bases. Germline CDR1 is SGHVS and CDR2 is FQNEAQ. CDR3 length: 13 amino acids. The V and J ends lost 4 bases and 4 bases, in that order; junction bases with no gene match: 1. In nucleotides, the CDR3 is TGTGCCAGCAGCTGGGACAGGGCAGAGACCCAGTACTTC. This encodes CASSWDRAETQYF.

The chain is built from TRBV5-1 and TRBJ2-1; 11 positions match TRBD2. This CDR3 has 17 residues. J lost 6 bases, V lost 0 bases, and 8 bases had no gene match. Germline V gene lookup returns CDR1 SGHRS and CDR2 YFSETQ. CDR3 region: CASSLEASGGFGNEQFF. The DNA of the CDR3 is TGCGCCAGCAGCTTGGAGGCTAGCGGGGGGTTCGGCAATGAGCAGTTCTTC.

This chain uses TRBV5-1 with TRBJ2-5, with D perhaps TRBD1 (6 bases). V was shortened by 4 bases and J by 2 bases, with 18 bases between the two germline ends. Germline V gives CDR1 SGHRS, CDR2 YFSETQ. The CDR3 length is 16 residues. The CDR3 DNA is TGCGCCAGCAGCGGACGTCAGGGGTATATTCAAGAGACCCAGTACTTC. Amino acids: CASSGRQGYIQETQYF.

The chain combines TRBV11-1 with TRBJ2-3; tentatively, D is TRBD2 (7 bases). The CDR3 contains 15 residues. CDR1 is SGHAT and CDR2 is FQDESV in the germline V gene (reference sequence). The V and J ends lost 4 bases and 9 bases respectively, with 20 bases between them. The CDR3 nucleotides read TGTGCCAGCAGCTCCCGACGGGGGGCACAGAGAACGCAGTATTTT. Its translation is CASSSRRGAQRTQYF.

This chain uses TRBV6-1 with TRBJ2-2, with D hard to call. The CDR3 covers 14 residues. The V and J ends lost 3 bases and 1 base respectively, with 6 bases between them. Per the germline V gene, CDR1 is MNHNS and CDR2 is SASEGT. The CDR3 DNA sequence: TGTGCCAGCAGTGAGCGGATGAACACCGGGGAGCTGTTTTTT. Amino acid sequence: CASSERMNTGELFF.

The genes are TRBV10-3 and TRBJ2-1, with TRBD1 matching 10 bases. The CDR3 has 14 residues. V was clipped by 10 bases and J by 3 bases; unmatched bases: 6. Germline assignment: CDR1 ENHRY and CDR2 SYGVKD. The CDR3 region is CANSDRGNYNEQFF. The CDR3 region has the DNA TGTGCCAACTCGGACAGGGGGAACTACAATGAGCAGTTCTTC.

The chain links TRBV5-4 to TRBJ2-5; 7 bases fit TRBD2. This CDR3 comprises 15 residues. V shed 4 bases, J shed 4 bases, and the junction held 10 bases outside the gene matches. In germline, CDR1 is SGHNT, CDR2 YYREEE (reference sequence). The CDR3 nucleotides read TGTGCCAGCAGCCCGGCCGGGGGAGGGAGAGAGACCCAGTACTTC. This encodes CASSPAGGGRETQYF.

Only one count was recorded for this clone. CDR3 DNA sequence: TGTGCCAGCAGTTTAGGACCGGGACAGGGGGCTCGGATATGGGGTGAAAAACTGTTTTTT. This gives the protein CASSLGPGQGARIWGEKLFF. The chain combines TRBV27 with TRBJ1-4, with 12 bases lining up with TRBD1. Unmatched junction bases numbered 17, after V lost 2 bases and J lost 7 bases. Germline loops: CDR1 MNHEY, CDR2 SMNVEV (reference sequence). The CDR3 consists of 20 residues.

This chain connects TRBV18 to TRBJ1-1, with no clear D. The CDR3 sequence is 15 residues long. Between the trimmed V and J ends, which lost 3 bases and 3 bases, there was a span of 14 bases. Germline CDR1 is KGHSH and CDR2 is LQKENI. The CDR3 bases are TGTGCCAGCTCACCTAATCTAGATTGGGACACTGAAGCTTTCTTT. Translating it yields CASSPNLDWDTEAFF.

The chain links TRBV27 to TRBJ1-2; no clear D gene. CDR1 and CDR2 from the germline V gene are MNHEY and SMNVEV (reference sequence). Trimming took off 3 bases at V and 4 bases at J, with 12 bases between the two ends. This CDR3 comprises 14 residues. In DNA form, the CDR3 reads TGTGCCAGCAGTTTTATCGGTGGAGGCTATGGCTACACCTTC. Protein product: CASSFIGGGYGYTF.

This rearrangement joins TRBV4-1 to TRBJ1-5; D unresolved. Germline loops: CDR1 MGHRA, CDR2 YSYEKL. The CDR3 spans 14 residues. The V end lost 4 bases, the J end lost 7 bases, and 14 bases lay between the germline ends. The CDR3 reads CASSRLGGYQPQHF. CDR3 nucleotide sequence: TGCGCCAGCAGCCGCCTGGGAGGGTACCAGCCCCAGCATTTT.